This section outlines one TCR beta chain sequence together with its context. As defined, naive CD8 cells were CD45RO-negative and positively selected for CCR7, with terminally differentiated effector memory CD45RA+ cells excluded. The germline gives CDR1 LGHNA, CDR2 YNFKEQ. After removal of 4 bases from V and 3 bases from J, the junction contained 13 bases not matched to a gene. The CDR3 loop spans 19 amino acids. This record belongs to a study of shared clonotypes between healthy human individuals. Approximately 200 ng DNA, approximately 30,000 T cell genomes, went into each sorted-subset replicate PCR. Using immunoSEQ multiplex PCR, the repertoire was profiled, and TCRdb retains in-frame clones only, with some absent. The sample yields over 2 million clones, over 85% seen once.

The chain couples TRBV4-2 to TRBJ2-2, with 11 bases aligning to TRBD2. Sequencing was done on a sample of naive CD8+ T cells sorted from blood. The sequence was obtained from a young man in good health. CDR3 region: CASSPNSGGALGDTGELFF. CDR3 nucleotide sequence: TGTGCCAGCAGCCCTAATAGCGGGGGGGCGTTGGGAGACACCGGGGAGCTGTTTTTT.